This T cell receptor beta chain derives from a study of tumor-infiltrating lymphocytes in primary liver carcinoma. The roughly 18-32 mg bulk tissue piece was not sorted before simultaneous RNA and DNA extraction. The cohort consisted of patients whose primary liver carcinoma was surgically resected. The patients lived with chronic HBV infection and had not yet received any treatment. Study-level results: It was tumor-adjacent and tumor-blood pairs that overlapped less than tumor region pairs did. Compared with blood, tumor repertoires held significantly more in their top 250 clones.

The table lists this clonotype with a count of one. The antigen is not known. This CDR3 is built from 16 residues. CDR1 is DFQATT, CDR2 SNEGSKA, per germline (reference sequence). Trimming removed 5 bases from V and 3 bases from J, with 20 bases in between. The authors made TCR beta cDNA from 400 to 600 ng total RNA with a constant-region primer. Three nested multiplex PCR rounds, a slightly modified ARM-PCR, produced the libraries for TCR beta. Running roughly 10 cycles apiece, the first two PCR rounds relied on TRBV1-TRBV30 forward primers together with a C-beta reverse primer. TCRdb itself ran the multiplex PCR reads through MiXCR, one entry per CDR3 protein. This table holds around 99,000 distinct CDR3 sequences, approximately 68% found once.

The receptor was isolated from a man between 40 and 49 years old with primary liver carcinoma and hepatitis B virus infection. The specimen was tumor-adjacent normal liver tissue. This chain joins TRBV20-1 and TRBJ2-1; either TRBD1 or TRBD2 may fit D (5 bases each). CDR3 region: CSAQPRGLGLYNEQFF. Written as DNA, the CDR3 is TGCAGTGCTCAACCTCGGGGCCTGGGCCTCTACAATGAGCAGTTCTTC.